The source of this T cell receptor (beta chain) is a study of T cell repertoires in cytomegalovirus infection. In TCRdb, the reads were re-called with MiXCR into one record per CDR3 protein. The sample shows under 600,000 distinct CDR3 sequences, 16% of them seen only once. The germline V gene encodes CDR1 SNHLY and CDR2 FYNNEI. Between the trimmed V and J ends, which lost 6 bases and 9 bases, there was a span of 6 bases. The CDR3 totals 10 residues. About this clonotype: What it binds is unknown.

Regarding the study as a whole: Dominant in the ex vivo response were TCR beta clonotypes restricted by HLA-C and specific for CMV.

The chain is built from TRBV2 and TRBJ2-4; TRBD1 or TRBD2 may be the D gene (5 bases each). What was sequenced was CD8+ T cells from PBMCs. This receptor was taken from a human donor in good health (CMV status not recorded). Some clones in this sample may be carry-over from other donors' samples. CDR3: CASRGTIQYF. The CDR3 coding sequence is TGTGCCAGCAGGGGGACCATTCAGTACTTC.